This TCR beta chain originates from a study of graft-versus-host responses after intestinal transplantation. The study, taken as a whole, reports: Graft-donor T cell macrochimerism coincided with high graft-versus-host to host-versus-graft clonal ratios in allografts. GvH clones were found in recipient marrow; some appeared first in ileum or blood.

V was pared by 5 bases and J by 8 bases, with 10 bases of the junction left unmatched. Looked up from germline, CDR1 is SGHRS and CDR2 is YFSETQ. This CDR3 spans 15 amino acids. In the case of this clone: Its antigen is unknown.

Here immunoSEQ multiplex PCR was the method, and the copy in TCRdb shows in-frame clones only, minus some. The data contain 60,000 to 75,000 clones, more than 80% of them singletons. The chain couples TRBV5-1 to TRBJ1-4; 9 bases fit TRBD1. The TCR originated in a human donor who received an intestinal transplant. The starting material was unstimulated CD8+ T cells sorted from spleen or lymph node cells, obtained before intestinal transplant. The CDR3 DNA is TGCGCCAGCAGTCGGACAGGGGAAATAGGCGAAAAACTGTTTTTT. Protein sequence: CASSRTGEIGEKLFF.